This T cell receptor (beta chain) was sequenced during a study of T-cell memory formation after mild COVID-19. In the study overall: For the most part, TCR clusters were specific to one donor.

Constant-segment primers were used for 5'RACE, and the resulting TCR alpha and TCR beta cDNA libraries carried sample barcodes and UMIs. TCRdb called the 5' RACE reads again in MiXCR, with one record for every CDR3 protein. The sample records approximately 450,000 distinct CDR3 sequences, roughly 20% being singletons. Per germline, CDR1 SGDLS and CDR2 YYNGEE. The V and J ends lost 0 bases and 10 bases respectively, with 20 bases between them. The CDR3 is 16 residues long. This receptor was identified in an adult woman who had mild COVID-19 (a few samples of this study predate the infection). Cell type and time point are not known. The rearrangement uses TRBV9 and TRBJ2-1; D not resolved. The sample taken for sequencing was PBMCs or a T cell subset sorted from them (not recorded which). CDR3 DNA: TGTGCCAGCAGCGTAGTAGCTACCCCCCTTTCTGGGGAGCAGTTCTTC. Translated, it gives CASSVVATPLSGEQFF.